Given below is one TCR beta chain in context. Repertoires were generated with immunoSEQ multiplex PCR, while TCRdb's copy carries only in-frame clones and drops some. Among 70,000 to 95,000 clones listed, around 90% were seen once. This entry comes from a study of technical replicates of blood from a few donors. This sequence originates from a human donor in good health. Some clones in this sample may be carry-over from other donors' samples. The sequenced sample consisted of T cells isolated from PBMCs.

The chain's CDR3 is CASSILQINQPQHF. The CDR3 DNA reads TGTGCCAGTAGTATTTTACAGATCAATCAGCCCCAGCATTTT. The V and J genes are TRBV19 and TRBJ1-5; D uncertain. Trimming removed 3 bases at V and 3 bases at J, with 9 bases between. CDR3 length equals 14 residues. Germline CDR1 and CDR2: LNHDA and SQIVND (reference sequence). Using reference TRBV19 and TRBJ1-5 for the parts outside the CDR3, the full variable domain is DGGITQSPKYLFRKEGQNVTLSCEQNLNHDAMYWYRQDPGQGLRLIYYSQIVNDFQKGDIAEGYSVSREKKESFPLTVTSAQKNPTAFYLCASSILQINQPQHFGDGTRLSIL.